The 12 T cell receptor beta chains listed next were all sequenced from one sample in a study of blood T cell repertoires in COVID-19. Measured with immunoSEQ multiplex PCR; TCRdb has only the in-frame clones, and not every one. Counted here are some 45,000 clones, roughly 90% occurring once; the ten biggest clones make up about 2.4%. Source material: peripheral blood. These receptor sequences come from a human donor in a cohort sampled during active COVID-19.

The V call is TRBV14, the J call TRBJ2-3; maybe TRBD1 (6 bases). The CDR3 is made up of 19 amino acids. The germline gives CDR1 SGHDN, CDR2 FVKESK. V gave up 0 bases and J gave up 5 bases, with 24 bases separating them. The CDR3 DNA reads TGTGCCAGCAGCCAAGACAGGACTCCTCCTCAAGTAGGGGGAGATACGCAGTATTTT. It encodes CASSQDRTPPQVGGDTQYF.

The sample holds one count of this clone. The chain is built from TRBV7-9 and TRBJ2-5; 7 bases align to TRBD1. The CDR3 extends over 16 amino acids. From germline, CDR1 is SEHNR and CDR2 FQNEAQ (reference sequence). V lost 3 bases and J lost 5; bases outside the gene matches: 12. The CDR3 reads CASSLASRGGAETQYF. The CDR3 nucleotides are TGTGCCAGCAGCTTGGCTTCCCGAGGGGGCGCGGAGACCCAGTACTTC.

The CDR3, as DNA: TGTGCCAGCAGTGACAGTGCTCGTCAGTATTTT. It codes for CASSDSARQYF. The V gene is TRBV12-3 or TRBV12-4, the J gene TRBJ2-3, with D tentatively TRBD1 (5 bases). CDR3 length equals 11 residues. Trimming shortened V by 5 bases and J by 12 bases, and 12 bases separated the two germline ends.

The chain employs TRBV25-1 and TRBJ2-7; 8 bases agree with TRBD1. This CDR3 has 12 amino acids. V shed 6 bases and J 3 bases; nucleotides not matched to a gene: 1. Germline assignment: CDR1 MGHDK and CDR2 SYGVNS. This chain's CDR3 is CASSRGLYEQYF. The CDR3 DNA follows: TGTGCCAGCAGCAGGGGGCTCTACGAGCAGTACTTC.

The CDR3 sequence is CASGLVSPGGAKTQYF. Here the CDR3 DNA reads TGTGCTAGTGGTTTGGTATCGCCGGGGGGCGCGAAGACCCAGTACTTC. V gene TRBV12-5 combines with J gene TRBJ2-5; D perhaps matches TRBD2 (7 bases). Trimming shortened V by 0 bases and J by 6 bases, and 17 bases separated the two germline ends. CDR3 length: 16 residues. CDR1 is LGHNT and CDR2 is FRNRAP in the germline V gene.

The CDR3 here is CASSLRLAGPYEQYF. As DNA, the CDR3 is TGTGCCAGCAGCTTACGACTAGCGGGTCCCTACGAGCAGTACTTC. The chain employs TRBV11-3 and TRBJ2-7; TRBD2 matches 10 bases. Unmatched junction bases numbered 3, after V lost 2 bases and J lost 2 bases. The germline CDR1 and CDR2 sequences are SGHNT and YENEEA. This CDR3 spans 15 amino acids.

The V gene is TRBV6-5, the J gene TRBJ1-5; D gene uncertain. Germline V lookup: CDR1 MNHEY, CDR2 SVGAGI. Between the trimmed V and J ends, which lost 5 bases and 1 base, there was a span of 9 bases. The CDR3 is made up of 14 amino acids. The CDR3 DNA reads as TGTGCCAGCAGTAACCGGGAGAGCAATCAGCCCCAGCATTTT. This encodes CASSNRESNQPQHF.

The chain uses TRBV6-1 and TRBJ1-4; 7 bases fit TRBD1. The CDR3 spans 17 residues. In germline, CDR1 is MNHNS, CDR2 SASEGT. V lost 1 base to trimming and J lost 8 bases; unmatched junction nucleotides: 13. The CDR3, as DNA: TGTGCCAGCAGTGAAGAGGGAAATAGGGACAGCGGCGAAAAACTGTTTTTT. It is translated as CASSEEGNRDSGEKLFF.

This clone showed up just once. The genes are TRBV12-3 or TRBV12-4 and TRBJ2-3; the D gene is possibly TRBD2 (6 bases). Trimming pared 6 bases from V and 8 bases from J, leaving 15 bases between. This CDR3 contains 13 residues. The CDR3 DNA is TGTGCCAGCAGCCCAGGAACGGAGGGTACGCAGTATTTT. Amino acid sequence: CASSPGTEGTQYF.

This clone appeared a few times. J is TRBJ1-6 and V is TRBV2; TRBD1 aligns across 9 bases. Germline V gene sequence: CDR1 SNHLY, CDR2 FYNNEI. The CDR3 covers 15 residues. The trim removed 10 bases at V and 6 bases at J, leaving 10 bases unmatched. The CDR3 reads CAIKGRTGANSPLHF. The CDR3 DNA reads as TGTGCCATCAAGGGTAGGACAGGGGCTAATTCACCCCTCCACTTT.

This chain uses TRBV18 with TRBJ1-2; D perhaps matches TRBD1 (5 bases). The CDR3 is 15 amino acids. Germline V gene lookup returns CDR1 KGHSH and CDR2 LQKENI. V was clipped by 3 bases and J by 0 bases, with 11 bases between them. CDR3 DNA: TGTGCCAGCTCACCGAAACAGGAAGCTAACTATGGCTACACCTTC. This gives the protein CASSPKQEANYGYTF.

The chain combines TRBV18 with TRBJ2-7; D is possibly TRBD1 (5 bases). This CDR3 is 14 amino acids long. The V gene's germline CDR1 is KGHSH and CDR2 LQKENI. V was shortened by 2 bases and J by 2 bases, with 10 bases between the two germline ends. CDR3 coding DNA: TGTGCCAGCTCACCAAACAGGCCTCCCTACGAGCAGTACTTC. Protein: CASSPNRPPYEQYF. The complete variable domain, with remaining parts taken from reference TRBV18 and TRBJ2-7, reads NAGVMQNPRHLVRRRGQEARLRCSPMKGHSHVYWYRQLPEEGLKFMVYLQKENIIDESGMPKERFSAEFPKEGPSILRIQQVVRGDSAAYFCASSPNRPPYEQYFGPGTRLTVT.